These T cell receptor beta chains were read from a single sample in a study of blood T cell repertoires in COVID-19. Method: immunoSEQ multiplex PCR; TCRdb's copy keeps in-frame clones and lacks some. The sample holds some 250,000 clones; about nine tenths are singletons and the top ten take approximately 1.3%. Input material: PBMCs or T cells enriched from blood (not recorded which). All receptors come from a human donor in a cohort exposed to, infected with or recovered from COVID-19 (not recorded which). The donor label of this sample is uncertain. Each CDR3 is given with its conserved first and last residue. A D gene is named only where the DNA matches it firmly. The listing skips clone size in some rows; elsewhere it reads once, few, many or a size class.

abundance,d_gene,j_gene,v_gene,CDR3aa,CDR3nt
NA,TRBD1,TRBJ2-7,TRBV13,CASSLRDRGSYEQYF,TGTGCCAGCAGCTTAAGGGACAGGGGGTCCTACGAGCAGTACTTC
NA,NA,TRBJ2-1,TRBV9,CASSVAGFNEQFF,TGTGCCAGCAGCGTAGCCGGTTTTAATGAGCAGTTCTTC
NA,NA,TRBJ1-2,TRBV7-2,CASRTGTEYGYTF,TGTGCCAGCAGGACGGGAACAGAGTATGGCTACACCTTC
NA,NA,TRBJ2-5,TRBV5-1,CASSLGGVGAWETQYF,TGCGCCAGCAGCTTGGGCGGGGTCGGGGCGTGGGAGACCCAGTACTTC
once,TRBD2,TRBJ2-3,TRBV4-2,CASSLRLAGEDTQYF,TGTGCCAGCAGTCTTAGACTAGCGGGGGAAGATACGCAGTATTTT
NA,TRBD1,TRBJ1-6,TRBV27,CASSFRQGGIGGSPLHF,TGTGCCAGCAGTTTTCGACAGGGGGGAATCGGGGGTTCACCCCTCCACTTT
NA,TRBD2,TRBJ2-7,TRBV4-3,CASSSGLGIRYEQYF,TGCGCCAGCAGCTCGGGACTAGGGATTCGCTACGAGCAGTACTTC
NA,TRBD1,TRBJ2-7,TRBV11-2,CASSRTGALQFF,TGTGCCAGCAGCCGGACAGGGGCCCTACAATTCTTC
NA,NA,TRBJ2-3,TRBV6-5,CASSYGLITDTQYF,TGTGCCAGCAGTTATGGACTTATCACAGATACGCAGTATTTT
NA,TRBD1,TRBJ1-1,TRBV4-1,CASSLTGGAWVNTEAFF,TGCGCCAGCAGCCTGACAGGGGGCGCGTGGGTTAACACTGAAGCTTTCTTT
NA,NA,TRBJ1-2,TRBV4-1,CASSPLSEGRKGDGYTF,TGCGCCAGCAGCCCCCTGAGTGAGGGAAGGAAGGGGGATGGCTACACCTTC
NA,TRBD1,TRBJ2-1,TRBV19,CASRQGWDNEQFF,TGTGCCAGCAGACAGGGGTGGGACAATGAGCAGTTCTTC
NA,TRBD1,TRBJ2-7,TRBV5-4,CASSLRTGGPYEQYF,TGTGCCAGCAGCTTGAGGACAGGGGGCCCCTACGAGCAGTACTTC
NA,NA,TRBJ2-7,TRBV20-1,CSASIAALGNEQYF,TGCAGTGCTAGTATAGCGGCTCTGGGGAACGAGCAGTACTTC
once,NA,TRBJ2-2,TRBV24-1,CATSDSDGRVLTGELFF,TGTGCCACCAGTGATTCCGACGGGCGGGTACTAACCGGGGAGCTGTTTTTT
once,TRBD2,TRBJ2-5,TRBV7-3,CASSLGRGFQETQYF,TGTGCCAGCAGCTTAGGGCGGGGGTTCCAAGAGACCCAGTACTTC
NA,NA,TRBJ1-4,TRBV18,CASSPGQKRNEKLFF,TGTGCCAGCTCACCCGGACAGAAAAGAAATGAAAAACTGTTTTTT
NA,NA,TRBJ2-3,TRBV24-1,CATSKTFTDTQYF,TGTGCCACCAGTAAAACTTTTACGGATACGCAGTATTTT
NA,NA,TRBJ1-1,TRBV6-5,CASSYNGGQEAFF,TGTGCCAGCAGTTACAATGGGGGCCAAGAAGCTTTCTTT
few,NA,TRBJ1-6,TRBV7-2,CASSLVEGGSYNSPLHF,TGTGCCAGCAGCTTAGTTGAGGGGGGGTCCTATAATTCACCCCTCCACTTT
NA,NA,TRBJ1-1,TRBV10-3,CAISEGGASFF,TGTGCCATCAGTGAGGGGGGCGCGTCTTTCTTT
NA,TRBD2,TRBJ2-1,TRBV3-1/TRBV3-2,CASSLAGNNEQFF,TGTGCCAGCAGCTTAGCGGGGAACAATGAGCAGTTCTTC
NA,TRBD1,TRBJ1-3,TRBV27,CASSLSFPGKGANTIYF,TGTGCCAGCAGCCTTTCATTCCCCGGAAAGGGGGCGAACACCATATATTTT
NA,TRBD1,TRBJ2-7,TRBV5-4,CASSIGQVREQYF,TGTGCCAGCAGCATCGGACAGGTTCGGGAGCAGTACTTC
NA,NA,TRBJ2-2,TRBV5-1,CASSLVQYTGELFF,TGCGCCAGCAGCTTGGTGCAGTACACCGGGGAGCTGTTTTTT
NA,TRBD2,TRBJ2-5,TRBV29-1,CSLFLAGGLETQYF,TGCAGCCTATTCCTAGCGGGGGGGTTAGAGACCCAGTACTTC
NA,TRBD1,TRBJ2-7,TRBV6-5,CASRLGTEPYEQYF,TGTGCCAGCAGGCTCGGGACAGAACCCTACGAGCAGTACTTC
NA,NA,TRBJ2-7,TRBV7-2,CASSLDGGSSYEQYF,TGTGCCAGCAGCTTAGACGGTGGGAGCTCCTACGAGCAGTACTTC
NA,TRBD1,TRBJ2-3,TRBV11-2,CASSNRDRRTDTQYF,TGTGCCAGCAGCAACCGGGACAGGCGCACAGATACGCAGTATTTT
NA,NA,TRBJ2-7,TRBV19,CASKGAYEQYF,TGTGCCAGTAAGGGAGCATACGAGCAGTACTTC
once,TRBD1,TRBJ1-3,TRBV15,CATSRDSLVDRASGNTIYF,TGTGCCACCAGCAGAGATAGTTTGGTGGACAGGGCCTCTGGAAACACCATATATTTT
few,NA,TRBJ2-7,TRBV6-5,CASSYGSGAYEQYF,TGTGCCAGCAGTTACGGCTCAGGGGCCTACGAGCAGTACTTC
few,NA,TRBJ2-7,TRBV11-2,CASSPLRRVGSYEQYF,TGTGCCAGCAGCCCCCTCAGGAGGGTAGGATCCTACGAGCAGTACTTC
NA,TRBD1,TRBJ1-2,TRBV29-1,CSVAGQGEGKNGYTF,TGCAGCGTGGCGGGACAGGGCGAGGGGAAGAATGGCTACACCTTC
NA,NA,TRBJ2-7,TRBV7-9,CASSSGGGRKGEQYF,TGTGCCAGCAGCTCAGGAGGTGGACGGAAGGGCGAGCAGTACTTC
NA,NA,TRBJ1-4,TRBV6-1,CASSDGGLDEKLFF,TGTGCCAGCAGTGACGGGGGGCTAGATGAAAAACTGTTTTTT
NA,NA,TRBJ2-1,TRBV14,CASSQESGGIRQFF,TGTGCCAGCAGCCAAGAATCTGGGGGGATTAGGCAGTTCTTC
NA,NA,TRBJ1-4,TRBV18,CASSPGHSREKLFF,TGTGCCAGCTCACCAGGGCACTCTCGCGAAAAACTGTTTTTT
once,TRBD1,TRBJ1-2,TRBV5-4,CASSEESGQVNYGYTF,TGTGCCAGCAGCGAAGAATCGGGACAGGTTAACTATGGCTACACCTTC
NA,TRBD1,TRBJ2-5,TRBV5-8,CASSLGAGGSETQYF,TGTGCCAGCAGCTTGGGGGCAGGGGGCAGTGAGACCCAGTACTTC
NA,TRBD1,TRBJ2-5,TRBV2,CASSSDRGQTQYF,TGTGCCAGCAGCTCAGACAGGGGGCAGACCCAGTACTTC
NA,NA,TRBJ1-1,TRBV30,CAWMRPTWEDTEAFF,TGTGCCTGGATGAGACCGACCTGGGAGGACACTGAAGCTTTCTTT